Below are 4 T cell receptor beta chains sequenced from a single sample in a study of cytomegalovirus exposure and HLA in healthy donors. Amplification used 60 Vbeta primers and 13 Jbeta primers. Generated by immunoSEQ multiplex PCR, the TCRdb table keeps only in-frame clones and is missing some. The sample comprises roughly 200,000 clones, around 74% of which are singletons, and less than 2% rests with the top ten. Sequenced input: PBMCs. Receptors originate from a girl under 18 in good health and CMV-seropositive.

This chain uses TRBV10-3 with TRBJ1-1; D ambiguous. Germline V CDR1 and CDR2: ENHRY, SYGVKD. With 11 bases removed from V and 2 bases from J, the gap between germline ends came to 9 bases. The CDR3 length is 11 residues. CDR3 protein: CAAGSNTEAFF. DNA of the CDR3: TGTGCCGCGGGATCAAACACTGAAGCTTTCTTT.

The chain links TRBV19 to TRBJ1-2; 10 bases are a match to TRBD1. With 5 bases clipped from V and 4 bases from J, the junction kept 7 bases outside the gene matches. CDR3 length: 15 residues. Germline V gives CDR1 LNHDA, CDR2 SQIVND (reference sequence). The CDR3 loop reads CASSSPGQGTYGYTF. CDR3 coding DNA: TGTGCCAGTAGTTCACCGGGACAGGGGACCTATGGCTACACCTTC.

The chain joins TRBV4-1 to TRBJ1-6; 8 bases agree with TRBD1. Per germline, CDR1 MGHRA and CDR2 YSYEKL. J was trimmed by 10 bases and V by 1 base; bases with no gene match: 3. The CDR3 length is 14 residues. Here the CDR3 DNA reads TGCGCCAGCAGCCAAGCACAGGGGGTGTCACCCCTCCACTTT. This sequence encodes CASSQAQGVSPLHF.

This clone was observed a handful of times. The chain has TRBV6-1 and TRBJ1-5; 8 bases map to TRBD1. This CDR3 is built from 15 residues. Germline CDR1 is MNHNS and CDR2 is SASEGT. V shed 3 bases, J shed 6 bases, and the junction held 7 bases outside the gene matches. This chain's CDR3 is CASSELTGGVQPQHF. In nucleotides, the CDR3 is TGTGCCAGCAGTGAGCTCACAGGGGGAGTTCAGCCCCAGCATTTT.